Each of the 28 T cell receptor beta chains below was sequenced from the same sample in a study of graft-versus-host responses after intestinal transplantation. The protocol was immunoSEQ multiplex PCR, while the TCRdb copy is restricted to in-frame clones and leaves out a portion. The table shows roughly 100,000 clones, with under 95% occurring only once. Antigen specificity for these receptors is unknown. This sample comprised unstimulated CD8+ T cells sorted from spleen or lymph node cells, obtained before intestinal transplant. The receptor source for this set is a human donor who received an intestinal transplant.

This chain connects TRBV15 to TRBJ2-1; no definite D call. The germline V gene has CDR1 LNHNV and CDR2 YYDKDF (reference sequence). The V and J ends lost 1 base and 6 bases respectively, with 10 bases between them. The CDR3 is 14 residues long. For the CDR3, the DNA is TGTGCCACCAGCAGAGCTGCGACCATCAATGAGCAGTTCTTC. As protein: CATSRAATINEQFF.

The gene calls are TRBV6-5 and TRBJ1-1, with D tentatively TRBD1 (5 bases). Germline V gene sequence: CDR1 MNHEY, CDR2 SVGAGI. The CDR3 is 13 residues long. V was cut by 7 bases and J by 4 bases, with 13 bases left in between. CDR3 loop: CASNMGRGTEAFF. The CDR3 bases are TGTGCCAGCAACATGGGGCGGGGCACTGAAGCTTTCTTT.

This clone has only one observation. The chain links TRBV7-3 to TRBJ2-5; either TRBD1 or TRBD2 may supply D (6 bases each). The CDR3 has 17 residues. The germline V gene encodes CDR1 SGHTA and CDR2 FQGTGA. The ends were cut back, 0 bases at V and 5 bases at J, with 19 bases in the middle. The CDR3 DNA follows: TGTGCCAGCAGCTTAACAGGGGGAAGGGGGGCCGACGAGACCCAGTACTTC. Translation gives CASSLTGGRGADETQYF.

V and J are TRBV7-6 and TRBJ1-4; D unresolved. CDR3 length: 13 amino acids. Trimming removed 8 bases at V and 3 bases at J, with 10 bases between. CDR1 is SGHVS, CDR2 FNYEAQ, per germline. The CDR3 DNA reads as TGTGCCAGCGCAAGCAACCCTAATGAAAAACTGTTTTTT. Translating gives CASASNPNEKLFF.

The chain has TRBV2 and TRBJ1-1; no firm D call. The CDR3 is made up of 12 amino acids. V dropped 6 bases and J dropped 2 bases, with 7 bases sitting between them. Germline V gives CDR1 SNHLY, CDR2 FYNNEI. The CDR3 DNA reads as TGTGCCAGCAGCGTCAGTAACACTGAAGCTTTCTTT. This gives the protein CASSVSNTEAFF. Filled out from reference TRBV2 and TRBJ1-1, the complete variable domain reads EPEVTQTPSHQVTQMGQEVILRCVPISNHLYFYWYRQILGQKVEFLVSFYNNEISEKSEIFDDQFSVERPDGSNFTLKIRSTKLEDSAMYFCASSVSNTEAFFGQGTRLTVV.

This chain joins TRBV9 and TRBJ1-1; a weak D match, TRBD1 (6 bases). The CDR3 totals 15 residues. The germline V gene has CDR1 SGDLS and CDR2 YYNGEE. V was shortened by 3 bases and J by 3 bases, with 15 bases between the two germline ends. The CDR3 spells CASSGEDSGDTEAFF. In DNA, the CDR3 is TGTGCCAGCAGCGGGGAGGACAGTGGGGACACTGAAGCTTTCTTT.

The rearrangement uses TRBV27 and TRBJ2-7; D is ambiguous. Germline CDR1 and CDR2: MNHEY and SMNVEV (reference sequence). The CDR3 spans 13 residues. Between the trimmed V and J ends, which lost 4 bases and 2 bases, there was a span of 9 bases. This chain's CDR3 is CASSSVGAYEQYF. CDR3 nucleotide sequence: TGTGCCAGCAGTTCTGTGGGTGCCTACGAGCAGTACTTC.

The chain carries TRBV7-9 and TRBJ1-2; D is undetermined. Germline CDR1 reads SEHNR; CDR2 reads FQNEAQ (reference sequence). The length of the CDR3 is 11 residues. Trimming stripped 7 bases from V and 8 bases from J, with 11 bases between. CDR3 nucleotide sequence: TGTGCCAGCAACATACCAGAGGGCTACACCTTC. This sequence encodes CASNIPEGYTF.

The chain recombines TRBV27 with TRBJ1-5, with a possible D match to TRBD1 (5 bases). Trimming removed 5 bases at V and 5 bases at J, with 13 bases between. This CDR3 contains 14 residues. Germline-derived CDR1 and CDR2 are MNHEY and SMNVEV (reference sequence). The chain's CDR3 is CASSPGTIDQPQHF. CDR3 nucleotides: TGTGCCAGCAGTCCCGGGACGATAGATCAGCCCCAGCATTTT.

The gene calls are TRBV2 and TRBJ2-5, with D perhaps given as TRBD1 or TRBD2 (5 bases each). This CDR3 is 16 amino acids long. CDR1 is SNHLY and CDR2 is FYNNEI in the germline V gene. Trimming stripped 9 bases from V and 0 bases from J, with 20 bases between. In DNA form, the CDR3 reads TGTGCCAGTAATGGAGTATGGGGGACGGACCAAGAGACCCAGTACTTC. This gives the protein CASNGVWGTDQETQYF.

The V call is TRBV6-5, the J call TRBJ2-3; D is possibly TRBD2 (7 bases). The germline gives CDR1 MNHEY, CDR2 SVGAGI. Trimming shortened V by 6 bases and J by 6 bases, and 19 bases separated the two germline ends. The length of the CDR3 is 15 residues. The CDR3 sequence is CASRAPRGGKDTQYF. The CDR3 nucleotides are TGTGCCAGCAGGGCCCCAAGGGGGGGGAAGGATACGCAGTATTTT.

The chain recombines TRBV9 with TRBJ2-3; D remains unclear. The CDR3 length is 12 residues. Germline V lookup: CDR1 SGDLS, CDR2 YYNGEE. The V end was cut by 5 bases, the J end by 5 bases, with 9 bases between. This CDR3 is CASRGAQDTQYF. In DNA form, the CDR3 reads TGTGCCAGCAGGGGTGCCCAAGATACGCAGTATTTT. The full variable domain, its missing parts supplied by reference TRBV9 and TRBJ2-3, is DSGVTQTPKHLITATGQRVTLRCSPRSGDLSVYWYQQSLDQGLQFLIQYYNGEERAKGNILERFSAQQFPDLHSELNLSSLELGDSALYFCASRGAQDTQYFGPGTRLTVL.

This clone was recorded only once. This sequence joins TRBV27 and TRBJ2-7, with 10 positions matching TRBD1. The trim removed 9 bases at V and 7 bases at J, leaving 9 bases unmatched. The germline V gene encodes CDR1 MNHEY and CDR2 SMNVEV (reference sequence). The CDR3 spans 13 residues. The CDR3 DNA reads TGTGCCAGTACACCGAGGACAGGGGGTGAGCAGTACTTC. As protein: CASTPRTGGEQYF.

The rearrangement uses TRBV28 and TRBJ2-1, with 8 positions matching TRBD1. Trimming cost V 6 bases and J 3 bases; bases outside gene matches: 10. Germline lookup yields CDR1 MDHEN and CDR2 SYDVKM. This CDR3 is 16 amino acids long. The CDR3 DNA reads TGTGCCAGCAGGAGAACCGGGACAGGAAACTACAATGAGCAGTTCTTC. It encodes CASRRTGTGNYNEQFF.

The genes are TRBV20-1 and TRBJ1-2; weak D call: TRBD1 (5 bases). This CDR3 is 11 amino acids long. Per germline, CDR1 DFQATT and CDR2 SNEGSKA (reference sequence). V was shortened by 4 bases and J by 7 bases, with 10 bases between the two germline ends. Written as DNA, the CDR3 is TGCAGTGCTATCCGAGGGGTTGGCTACACCTTC. Translation gives CSAIRGVGYTF.

Concerning this clone: The same CDR3 also results from other DNA sequences found in this sample. This sequence joins TRBV10-2 and TRBJ2-1; D gene unclear. V was pared by 3 bases and J by 7 bases, with 4 bases between. The length of the CDR3 is 11 residues. Germline values: CDR1 WSHSY, CDR2 SAAADI. CDR3 sequence reads: CASSEANEQFF. The CDR3 nucleotides are TGCGCCAGCAGTGAAGCTAATGAGCAGTTCTTC.

The rearrangement links TRBV27 to TRBJ1-1; D perhaps matches TRBD1 (5 bases). Trimming stripped 6 bases from V and 2 bases from J, with 10 bases between. There are 13 residues in the CDR3. CDR1 MNHEY and CDR2 SMNVEV come from the germline V gene (reference sequence). The CDR3: CASRGGANTEAFF. The CDR3 DNA follows: TGTGCCAGCAGGGGGGGTGCTAACACTGAAGCTTTCTTT.

In nucleotides, the CDR3 is TGTGCCAGCAGCCTCTCCGGACAGGGCTACACCTTC. This translates into CASSLSGQGYTF. The chain has TRBV5-4 and TRBJ1-2, with D possibly being TRBD1 (6 bases). Trimming cost V 4 bases and J 8 bases, with 12 bases left between them. Germline CDR1 reads SGHNT; CDR2 reads YYREEE (reference sequence). This CDR3 has 12 residues.

The V gene is TRBV6-1, the J gene TRBJ1-5, with D possibly being TRBD1 (6 bases). V was pared by 1 base and J by 6 bases, with 10 bases between. Germline V CDR1 and CDR2: MNHNS, SASEGT. This CDR3 contains 14 residues. The CDR3 reads CASSEVQGGQPQHF. For the CDR3, the DNA is TGTGCCAGCAGTGAAGTACAGGGAGGTCAGCCCCAGCATTTT.

This clone was recorded only once. This chain links TRBV5-6 with TRBJ2-7; no clear D. CDR1 is SGHDT and CDR2 is YYEEEE in the germline V gene. The CDR3 extends over 14 amino acids. V was shortened by 0 bases and J by 0 bases, with 7 bases between the two germline ends. The CDR3 sequence: CASSLDVSSYEQYF. The CDR3 nucleotides read TGTGCCAGCAGCTTGGATGTGTCCTCCTACGAGCAGTACTTC.

V and J are TRBV4-1 and TRBJ1-5; weak D call: TRBD1 (5 bases). CDR3 length: 13 residues. Germline loops: CDR1 MGHRA, CDR2 YSYEKL. V was cut by 10 bases and J by 4 bases, with 14 bases left in between. The CDR3 DNA reads TGCGCCACAAACCGGGACGAGAATCAGCCCCAGCATTTT. Translation gives CATNRDENQPQHF.

This clone was observed once. The rearrangement joins TRBV4-1 to TRBJ1-1; D not resolved. The CDR3 runs to 14 residues. V was clipped by 1 base and J by 4 bases, with 10 bases between them. CDR1 and CDR2 from the germline V gene are MGHRA and YSYEKL. CDR3 protein: CASSQVGEGTEAFF. The CDR3 DNA is TGCGCCAGCAGCCAAGTTGGGGAGGGCACTGAAGCTTTCTTT.

This chain joins TRBV27 and TRBJ2-3; unclear D gene. V shed 5 bases and J shed 0 bases, with 6 bases lying between them. Germline CDR1 and CDR2: MNHEY and SMNVEV (reference sequence). The CDR3 length is 13 residues. As DNA, the CDR3 is TGTGCCAGCAGTCCCTTAAGCACAGATACGCAGTATTTT. Residues: CASSPLSTDTQYF.

This sequence joins TRBV30 and TRBJ2-7; 8 bases line up with TRBD1. There are 14 residues in the CDR3. Trimming cost V 3 bases and J 5 bases; bases outside gene matches: 9. Per germline, CDR1 GTSNPN and CDR2 SVGIG (reference sequence). The chain's CDR3 is CAWSRPGQAHEQYF. As DNA, the CDR3 is TGTGCCTGGAGCCGTCCGGGACAGGCCCACGAGCAGTACTTC. The full variable domain, rest sourced from reference TRBV30 and TRBJ2-7, is SQTIHQWPATLVQPVGSPLSLECTVEGTSNPNLYWYRQAAGRGLQLLFYSVGIGQISSEVPQNLSASRPQDRQFILSSKKLLLSDSGFYLCAWSRPGQAHEQYFGPGTRLTVT.

This clone was seen only once. This chain links TRBV6-1 with TRBJ2-7; D not certain. The germline V gene encodes CDR1 MNHNS and CDR2 SASEGT. This CDR3 is built from 15 residues. Trimming shortened V by 6 bases and J by 0 bases, and 15 bases separated the two germline ends. CDR3 protein: CASRLDALSSYEQYF. The CDR3 DNA is TGTGCCAGCAGATTAGACGCTTTAAGCTCCTACGAGCAGTACTTC.

In this sample, this clone turned up once. The chain combines TRBV6-1 with TRBJ1-5; no reliable D call. The CDR3 spans 14 residues. V lost 6 bases to trimming and J lost 3 bases, with 12 bases between them. Germline V CDR1 and CDR2: MNHNS, SASEGT. CDR3 protein: CASSDYGYNQPQHF. CDR3 bases: TGTGCCAGCAGCGACTATGGTTACAATCAGCCCCAGCATTTT.

The chain recombines TRBV7-8 with TRBJ2-5; 7 bases line up with TRBD2. Losses at the gene ends were 2 bases for V and 5 bases for J; bases not matched to a gene: 8. Germline lookup yields CDR1 SGHVS and CDR2 FQNEAQ. The CDR3 consists of 15 residues. The CDR3 region is CASSLLAVNVETQYF. In DNA form, the CDR3 reads TGTGCCAGCAGCTTACTAGCGGTAAATGTGGAGACCCAGTACTTC.

This clone was observed once. The chain recombines TRBV7-7 with TRBJ2-5, with TRBD2 matching 8 bases. Germline lookup yields CDR1 SSHAT and CDR2 FNYEAQ (reference sequence). The V segment lost 3 bases and the J segment 5 bases; nucleotides outside the gene matches: 8. The CDR3 runs 15 residues. CDR3 coding DNA: TGTGCCAGCAGCTTCAGCGGGGGCCCCGGGGAGACCCAGTACTTC. Protein: CASSFSGGPGETQYF.